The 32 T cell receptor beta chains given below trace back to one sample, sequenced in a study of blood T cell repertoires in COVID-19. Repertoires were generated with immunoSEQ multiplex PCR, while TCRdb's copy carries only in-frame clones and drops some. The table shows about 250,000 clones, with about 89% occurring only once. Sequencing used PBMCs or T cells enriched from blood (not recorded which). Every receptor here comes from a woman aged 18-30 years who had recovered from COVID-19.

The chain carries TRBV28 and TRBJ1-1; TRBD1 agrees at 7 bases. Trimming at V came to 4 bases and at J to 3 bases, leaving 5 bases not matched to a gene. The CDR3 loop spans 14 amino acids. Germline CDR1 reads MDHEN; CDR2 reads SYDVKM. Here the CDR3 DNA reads TGTGCCAGCAGTTCAGGGCAGGGGGACACTGAAGCTTTCTTT. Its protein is CASSSGQGDTEAFF.

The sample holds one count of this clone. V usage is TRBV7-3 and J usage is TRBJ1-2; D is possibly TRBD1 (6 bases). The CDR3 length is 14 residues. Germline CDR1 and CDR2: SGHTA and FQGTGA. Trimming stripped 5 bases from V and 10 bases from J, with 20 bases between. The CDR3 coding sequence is TGTGCCAGCAGCCACATAATCGGACAGCGGTACTACACCTTC. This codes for CASSHIIGQRYYTF.

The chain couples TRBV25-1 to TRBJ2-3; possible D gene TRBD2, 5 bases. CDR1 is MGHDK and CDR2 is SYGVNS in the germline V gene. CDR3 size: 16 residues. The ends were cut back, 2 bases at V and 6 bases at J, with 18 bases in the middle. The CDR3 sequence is CASSEVAGSGLDTQYF. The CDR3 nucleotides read TGTGCCAGCAGTGAAGTCGCGGGCAGCGGACTGGATACGCAGTATTTT.

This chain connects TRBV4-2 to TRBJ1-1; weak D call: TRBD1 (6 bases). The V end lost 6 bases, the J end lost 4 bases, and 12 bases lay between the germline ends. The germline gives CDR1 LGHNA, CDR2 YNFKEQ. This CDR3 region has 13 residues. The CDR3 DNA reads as TGTGCCAGCAGACGGACAGTCAGCACTGAAGCTTTCTTT. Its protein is CASRRTVSTEAFF.

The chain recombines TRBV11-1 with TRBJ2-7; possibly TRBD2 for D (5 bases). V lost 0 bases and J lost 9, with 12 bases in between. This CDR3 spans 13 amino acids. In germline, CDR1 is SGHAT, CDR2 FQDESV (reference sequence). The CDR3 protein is CASSLAAGVAQYF. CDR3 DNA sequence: TGTGCCAGCAGCTTAGCCGCCGGGGTCGCGCAGTACTTC. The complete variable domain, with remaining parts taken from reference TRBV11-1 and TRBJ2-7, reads EAEVAQSPRYKITEKSQAVAFWCDPISGHATLYWYRQILGQGPELLVQFQDESVVDDSQLPKDRFSAERLKGVDSTLKIQPAELGDSAMYLCASSLAAGVAQYFGPGTRLTVT.

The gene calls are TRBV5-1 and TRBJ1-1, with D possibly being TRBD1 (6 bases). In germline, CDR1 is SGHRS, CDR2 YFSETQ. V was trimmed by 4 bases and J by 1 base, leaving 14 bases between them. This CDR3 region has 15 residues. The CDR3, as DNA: TGCGCCAGCAGCCTGGAGGCAGGGGCGAACACTGAAGCTTTCTTT. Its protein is CASSLEAGANTEAFF. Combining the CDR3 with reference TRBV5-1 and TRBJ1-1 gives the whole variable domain KAGVTQTPRYLIKTRGQQVTLSCSPISGHRSVSWYQQTPGQGLQFLFEYFSETQRNKGNFPGRFSGRQFSNSRSEMNVSTLELGDSALYLCASSLEAGANTEAFFGQGTRLTVV.

Here the CDR3 reads CASSSPDRYYGYTF. The CDR3 nucleotides read TGTGCCAGCAGTTCCCCCGACAGGTACTATGGCTACACCTTC. The chain couples TRBV28 to TRBJ1-2; TRBD1 might be the D (6 bases). The V gene lost 4 bases and the J gene lost 3 bases, with 12 bases spanning the gap. This CDR3 is 14 amino acids long. CDR1 and CDR2 (germline): MDHEN, SYDVKM.

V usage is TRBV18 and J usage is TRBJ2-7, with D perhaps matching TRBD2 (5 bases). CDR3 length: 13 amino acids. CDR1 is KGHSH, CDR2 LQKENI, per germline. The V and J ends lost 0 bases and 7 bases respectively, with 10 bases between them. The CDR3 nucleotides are TGTGCCAGCTCACCACCGATCGGGGTGGAGCAGTACTTC. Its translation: CASSPPIGVEQYF.

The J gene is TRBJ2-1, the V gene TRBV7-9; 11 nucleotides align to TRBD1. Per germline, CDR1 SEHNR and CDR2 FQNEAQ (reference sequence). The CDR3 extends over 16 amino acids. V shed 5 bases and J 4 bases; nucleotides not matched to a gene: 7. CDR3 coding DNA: TGTGCCAGCAGCCCTCAGGACAGGGGGCTTTACAATGAGCAGTTCTTC. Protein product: CASSPQDRGLYNEQFF.

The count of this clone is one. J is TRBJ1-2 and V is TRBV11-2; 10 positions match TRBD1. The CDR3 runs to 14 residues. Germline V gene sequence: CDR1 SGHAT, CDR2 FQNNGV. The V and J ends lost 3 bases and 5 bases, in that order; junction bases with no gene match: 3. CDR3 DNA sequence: TGTGCCAGCAGCTTTGACAGGGGGCGTTATGGCTACACCTTC. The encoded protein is CASSFDRGRYGYTF.

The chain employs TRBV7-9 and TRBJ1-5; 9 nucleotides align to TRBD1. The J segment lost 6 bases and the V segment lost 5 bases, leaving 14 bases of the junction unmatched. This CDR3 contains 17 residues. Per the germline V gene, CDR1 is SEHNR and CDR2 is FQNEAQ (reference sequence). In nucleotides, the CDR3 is TGTGCCAGCAGCCTTACAGGGGGCAGGGAGTGGGGTCAGCCCCAGCATTTT. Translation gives CASSLTGGREWGQPQHF. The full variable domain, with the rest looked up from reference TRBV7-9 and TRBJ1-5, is DTGVSQNPRHKITKRGQNVTFRCDPISEHNRLYWYRQTLGQGPEFLTYFQNEAQLEKSRLLSDRFSAERPKGSFSTLEIQRTEQGDSAMYLCASSLTGGREWGQPQHFGDGTRLSIL.

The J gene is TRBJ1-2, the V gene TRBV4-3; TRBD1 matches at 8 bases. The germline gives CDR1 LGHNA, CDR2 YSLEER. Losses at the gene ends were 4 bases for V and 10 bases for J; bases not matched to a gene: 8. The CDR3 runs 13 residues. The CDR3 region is CASSRVDRDDYTF. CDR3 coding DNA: TGCGCCAGCAGCCGAGTGGACAGGGACGACTACACCTTC.

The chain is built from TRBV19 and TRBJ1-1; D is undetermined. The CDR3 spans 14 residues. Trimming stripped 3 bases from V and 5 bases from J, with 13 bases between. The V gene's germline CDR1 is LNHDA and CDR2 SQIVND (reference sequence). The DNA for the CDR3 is TGTGCCAGTAGTATCCCACCCCCGGTGACTGAAGCTTTCTTT. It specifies CASSIPPPVTEAFF.

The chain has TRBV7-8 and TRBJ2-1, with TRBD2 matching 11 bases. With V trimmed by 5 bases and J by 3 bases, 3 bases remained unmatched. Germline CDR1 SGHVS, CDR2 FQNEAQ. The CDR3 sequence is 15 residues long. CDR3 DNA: TGTGCCAGCAGCCCTAGCGGGGGGCTCTACAATGAGCAGTTCTTC. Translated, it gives CASSPSGGLYNEQFF.

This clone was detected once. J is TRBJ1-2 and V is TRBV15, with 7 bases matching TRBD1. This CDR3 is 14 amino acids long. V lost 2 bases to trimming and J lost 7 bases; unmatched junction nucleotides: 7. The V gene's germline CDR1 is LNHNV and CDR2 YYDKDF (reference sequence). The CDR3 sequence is CATSRKQGIGGYTF. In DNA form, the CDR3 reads TGTGCCACCAGCAGAAAACAGGGGATTGGTGGCTACACCTTC.

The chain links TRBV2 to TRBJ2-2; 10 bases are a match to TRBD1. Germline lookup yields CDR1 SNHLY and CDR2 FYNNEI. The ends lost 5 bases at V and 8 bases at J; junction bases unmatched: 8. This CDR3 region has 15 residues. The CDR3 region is CASSLSRDRGGELFF. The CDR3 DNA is TGTGCCAGCAGTCTGTCCCGGGACAGGGGAGGGGAGCTGTTTTTT. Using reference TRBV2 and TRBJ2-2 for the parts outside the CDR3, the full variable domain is EPEVTQTPSHQVTQMGQEVILRCVPISNHLYFYWYRQILGQKVEFLVSFYNNEISEKSEIFDDQFSVERPDGSNFTLKIRSTKLEDSAMYFCASSLSRDRGGELFFGEGSRLTVL.

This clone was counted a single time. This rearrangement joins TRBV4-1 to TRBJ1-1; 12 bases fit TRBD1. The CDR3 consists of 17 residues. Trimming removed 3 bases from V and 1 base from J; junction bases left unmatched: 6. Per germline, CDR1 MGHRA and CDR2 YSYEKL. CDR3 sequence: CASSHWDRGRKNTEAFF. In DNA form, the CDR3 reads TGCGCCAGCAGCCACTGGGACAGGGGGCGCAAGAACACTGAAGCTTTCTTT.

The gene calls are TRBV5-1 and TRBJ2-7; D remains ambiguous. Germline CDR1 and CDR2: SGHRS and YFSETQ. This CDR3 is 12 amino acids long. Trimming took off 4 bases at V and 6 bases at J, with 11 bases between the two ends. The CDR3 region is CASSQAGREQYF. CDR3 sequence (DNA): TGCGCCAGCAGCCAGGCCGGTCGCGAGCAGTACTTC.

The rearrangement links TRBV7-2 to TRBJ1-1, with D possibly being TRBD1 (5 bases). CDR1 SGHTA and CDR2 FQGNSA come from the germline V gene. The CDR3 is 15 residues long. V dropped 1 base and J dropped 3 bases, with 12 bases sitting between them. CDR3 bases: TGTGCCAGCAGCTTAGTGGCGGGGCGGGACACTGAAGCTTTCTTT. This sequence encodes CASSLVAGRDTEAFF.

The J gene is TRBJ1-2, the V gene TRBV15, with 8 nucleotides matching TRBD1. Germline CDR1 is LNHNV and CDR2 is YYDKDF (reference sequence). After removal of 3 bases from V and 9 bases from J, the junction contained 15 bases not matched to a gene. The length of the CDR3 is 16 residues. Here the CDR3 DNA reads TGTGCCACCAGCAGTGCATCAGGGGGCTTAGGCTTCAGCTACACCTTC. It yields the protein CATSSASGGLGFSYTF.

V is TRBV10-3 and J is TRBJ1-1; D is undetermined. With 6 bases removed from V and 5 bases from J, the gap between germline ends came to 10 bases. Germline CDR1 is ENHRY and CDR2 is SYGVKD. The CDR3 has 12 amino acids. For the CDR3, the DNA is TGTGCCATCAGGATGAGCGGGACTGAAGCTTTCTTT. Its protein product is CAIRMSGTEAFF.

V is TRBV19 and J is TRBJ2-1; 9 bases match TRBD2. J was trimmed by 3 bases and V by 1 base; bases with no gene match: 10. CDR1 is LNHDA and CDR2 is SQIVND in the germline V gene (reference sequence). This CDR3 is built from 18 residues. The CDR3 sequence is CASSIGLAAVSFYNEQFF. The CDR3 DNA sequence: TGTGCCAGTAGTATAGGACTAGCGGCCGTAAGTTTCTACAATGAGCAGTTCTTC.

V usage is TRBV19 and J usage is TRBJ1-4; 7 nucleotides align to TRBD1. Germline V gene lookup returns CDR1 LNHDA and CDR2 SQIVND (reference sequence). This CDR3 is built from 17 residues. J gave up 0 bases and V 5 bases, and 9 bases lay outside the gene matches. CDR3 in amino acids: CASSPRDSPATNEKLFF. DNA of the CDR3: TGTGCCAGTAGTCCACGGGACAGTCCCGCAACTAATGAAAAACTGTTTTTT.

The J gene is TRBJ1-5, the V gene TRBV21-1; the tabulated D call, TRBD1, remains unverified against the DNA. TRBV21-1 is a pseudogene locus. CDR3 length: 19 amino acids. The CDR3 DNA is TGTGCCAGCAAAACTAAGAGGGCAGTTATGGGACAATACAATCAGCCCCAGCATTTT. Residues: CASKTKRAVMGQYNQPQHF.

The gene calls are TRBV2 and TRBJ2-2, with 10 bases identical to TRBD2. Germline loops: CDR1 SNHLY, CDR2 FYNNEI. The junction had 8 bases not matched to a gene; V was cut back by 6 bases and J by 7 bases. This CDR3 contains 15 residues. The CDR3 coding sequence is TGTGCCAGCAGCGGACTAGCGGAGGGGGACGGGGAGCTGTTTTTT. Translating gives CASSGLAEGDGELFF.

DNA for the CDR3: TGTGCCAGCACCCGGGGGGGCAGCATGACCTTGAACACTGAAGCTTTCTTT. Its translation: CASTRGGSMTLNTEAFF. J is TRBJ1-1 and V is TRBV2; D is possibly TRBD1 (6 bases). The CDR3 has 17 residues. Trimming cost V 7 bases and J 0 bases, with 21 bases left between them. Germline CDR1 is SNHLY and CDR2 is FYNNEI.

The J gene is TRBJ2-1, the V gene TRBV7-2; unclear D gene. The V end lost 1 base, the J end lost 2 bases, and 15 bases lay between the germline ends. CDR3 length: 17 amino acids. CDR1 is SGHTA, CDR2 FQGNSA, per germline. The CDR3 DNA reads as TGTGCCAGCAGCTTAGGCTGGGCAACAACCCCCTACAATGAGCAGTTCTTC. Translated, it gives CASSLGWATTPYNEQFF.

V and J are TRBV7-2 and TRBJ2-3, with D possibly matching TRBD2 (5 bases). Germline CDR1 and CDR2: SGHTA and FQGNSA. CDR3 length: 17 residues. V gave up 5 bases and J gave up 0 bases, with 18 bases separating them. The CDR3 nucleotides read TGTGCCAGCAGCCCCCGGGGTGCCAAGAGTAGCACAGATACGCAGTATTTT. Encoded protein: CASSPRGAKSSTDTQYF.

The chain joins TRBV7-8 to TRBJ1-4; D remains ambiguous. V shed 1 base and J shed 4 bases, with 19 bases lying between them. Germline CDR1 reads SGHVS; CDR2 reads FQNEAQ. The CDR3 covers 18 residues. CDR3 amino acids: CASSLGGPVAGFNEKLFF. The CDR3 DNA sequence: TGTGCCAGCAGCTTAGGGGGTCCGGTGGCGGGATTTAATGAAAAACTGTTTTTT.

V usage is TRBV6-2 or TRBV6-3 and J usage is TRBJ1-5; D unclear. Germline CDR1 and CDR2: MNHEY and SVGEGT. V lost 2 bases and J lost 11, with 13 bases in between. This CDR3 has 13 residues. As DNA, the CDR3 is TGTGCCAGCAGTTACGGGAGGTCCCAGGCCCAGCATTTT. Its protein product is CASSYGRSQAQHF.

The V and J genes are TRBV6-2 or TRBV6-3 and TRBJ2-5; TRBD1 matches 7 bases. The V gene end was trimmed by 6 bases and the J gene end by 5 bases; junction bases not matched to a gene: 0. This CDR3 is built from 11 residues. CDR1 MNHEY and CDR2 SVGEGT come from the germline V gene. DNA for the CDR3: TGTGCCAGCAGCAGGGGGGAGACCCAGTACTTC. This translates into CASSRGETQYF.

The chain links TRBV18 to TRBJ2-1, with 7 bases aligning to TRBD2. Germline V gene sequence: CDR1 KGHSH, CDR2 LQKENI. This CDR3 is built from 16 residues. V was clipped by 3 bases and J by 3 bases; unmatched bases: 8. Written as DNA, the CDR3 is TGTGCCAGCTCACCCCCGATTAGCGGGTTCTACAATGAGCAGTTCTTC. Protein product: CASSPPISGFYNEQFF.